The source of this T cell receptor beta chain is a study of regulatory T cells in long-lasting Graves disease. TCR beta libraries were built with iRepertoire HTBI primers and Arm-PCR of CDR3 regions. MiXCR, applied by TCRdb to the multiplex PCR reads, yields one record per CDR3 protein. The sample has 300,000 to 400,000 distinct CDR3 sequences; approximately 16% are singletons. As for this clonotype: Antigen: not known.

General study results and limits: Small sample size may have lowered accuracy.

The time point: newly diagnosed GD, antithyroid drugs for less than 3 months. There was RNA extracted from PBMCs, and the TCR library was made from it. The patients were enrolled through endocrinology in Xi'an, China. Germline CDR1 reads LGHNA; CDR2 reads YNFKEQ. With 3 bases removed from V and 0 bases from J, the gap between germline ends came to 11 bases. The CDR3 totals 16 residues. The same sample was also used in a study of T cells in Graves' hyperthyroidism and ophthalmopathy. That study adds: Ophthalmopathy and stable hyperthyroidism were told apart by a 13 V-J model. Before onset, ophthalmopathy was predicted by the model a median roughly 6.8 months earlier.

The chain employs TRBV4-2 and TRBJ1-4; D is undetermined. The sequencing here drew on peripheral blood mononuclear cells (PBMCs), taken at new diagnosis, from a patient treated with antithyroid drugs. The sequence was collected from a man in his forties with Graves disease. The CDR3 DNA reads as TGTGCCAGCAGCCAGACCGCAGCCGCAACTAATGAAAAACTGTTTTTT. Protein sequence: CASSQTAAATNEKLFF.